These 27 T cell receptor beta chains share one sample of origin, sequenced in a study of shared clonotypes between healthy human individuals. Using immunoSEQ multiplex PCR, the repertoire was profiled, and TCRdb retains in-frame clones only, with some absent. The profile shows about 1,500,000 clones, approximately 96% of them singletons. The sample consisted of naive CD4+ T cells sorted from blood. As for subset: CD45RA+ positively selected. These receptors were obtained from a man between 25 and 39 years old in good health.

The chain employs TRBV18 and TRBJ2-3, with unresolved D. This CDR3 is built from 12 residues. With 5 bases removed from V and 3 bases from J, the gap between germline ends came to 6 bases. Germline CDR1 KGHSH, CDR2 LQKENI. CDR3 protein: CASSGETDTQYF. CDR3 nucleotide sequence: TGTGCCAGCTCAGGTGAAACAGATACGCAGTATTTT.

The gene calls are TRBV18 and TRBJ1-1, with D tentatively TRBD1 (5 bases). This CDR3 contains 14 residues. V lost 3 bases and J lost 5, with 13 bases in between. CDR1 and CDR2 from the germline V gene are KGHSH and LQKENI. Here the CDR3 DNA reads TGTGCCAGCTCACCCGACCAGGGTTCTACTGAAGCTTTCTTT. Translation: CASSPDQGSTEAFF.

The chain combines TRBV4-1 with TRBJ2-6, with 8 bases lining up with TRBD1. The CDR3 sequence is 20 residues long. In germline, CDR1 is MGHRA, CDR2 YSYEKL. After removal of 0 bases from V and 0 bases from J, the junction contained 10 bases not matched to a gene. CDR3 amino acids: CASSQDSPGGYGSGANVLTF. In nucleotides, the CDR3 is TGCGCCAGCAGCCAAGACTCCCCAGGGGGCTATGGCTCTGGGGCCAACGTCCTGACTTTC.

The CDR3 spells CASSWTSGSAANEQYF. DNA for the CDR3: TGTGCCAGCAGTTGGACTAGCGGGAGCGCCGCTAACGAGCAGTACTTC. The chain has TRBV6-5 and TRBJ2-7, with TRBD2 identical over 13 bases. CDR1 is MNHEY, CDR2 SVGAGI, per germline. The V and J ends lost 4 bases and 5 bases, in that order; junction bases with no gene match: 8. CDR3 length: 16 residues.

This clone was counted a single time. This rearrangement joins TRBV6-5 to TRBJ2-2; no definite D call. Germline V gives CDR1 MNHEY, CDR2 SVGAGI. The CDR3 has 14 amino acids. V was pared by 0 bases and J by 6 bases, with 8 bases between. DNA for the CDR3: TGTGCCAGCAGTTACTCGAAGGATGCCGGGGAGCTGTTTTTT. It encodes CASSYSKDAGELFF.

The rearrangement uses TRBV6-4 and TRBJ2-2; 9 bases fit TRBD1. V shed 6 bases and J 5 bases; nucleotides not matched to a gene: 7. Germline loops: CDR1 MRHNA, CDR2 SNTAGT. The CDR3 runs to 15 residues. CDR3 sequence (DNA): TGTGCCAGCAGCGCCACAGGGGGCGCTACCGGGGAGCTGTTTTTT. This codes for CASSATGGATGELFF.

As concerns this clone: The same CDR3 is also encoded by other DNA sequences in this sample. The J gene is TRBJ2-7, the V gene TRBV18, with 10 nucleotides matching TRBD2. CDR3 size: 15 residues. Losses at the gene ends were 3 bases for V and 3 bases for J; bases not matched to a gene: 5. Looked up from germline, CDR1 is KGHSH and CDR2 is LQKENI. In DNA, the CDR3 is TGTGCCAGCTCACCCCGGACTAGCGGTTACTACGAGCAGTACTTC. Protein product: CASSPRTSGYYEQYF.

The gene calls are TRBV19 and TRBJ2-7, with D unresolved. CDR3 length: 13 residues. Germline CDR1 reads LNHDA; CDR2 reads SQIVND (reference sequence). Trimming cost V 3 bases and J 3 bases, with 9 bases left between them. Written as DNA, the CDR3 is TGTGCCAGTAGTATCGGACCAAACTACGAGCAGTACTTC. It specifies CASSIGPNYEQYF.

V is TRBV28 and J is TRBJ2-1, with 16 bases fitting TRBD2. J was trimmed by 8 bases and V by 5 bases; bases with no gene match: 9. The CDR3 is 17 amino acids. CDR1 MDHEN and CDR2 SYDVKM come from the germline V gene. This CDR3 reads CASSPGLAGGPRDEQFF. CDR3 nucleotides: TGTGCCAGCAGTCCGGGACTAGCGGGAGGGCCGAGGGATGAGCAGTTCTTC.

The chain is built from TRBV7-6 and TRBJ2-7, with 9 bases identical to TRBD2. CDR1 SGHVS and CDR2 FNYEAQ come from the germline V gene. Trimming at V came to 2 bases and at J to 2 bases, leaving 7 bases not matched to a gene. This CDR3 has 16 amino acids. CDR3 coding DNA: TGTGCCAGCAGCTTATCGTGGCGGGAGGGACCCTACGAGCAGTACTTC. It encodes CASSLSWREGPYEQYF. Based on the CDR3 plus reference TRBV7-6 and TRBJ2-7, the full variable domain is GAGVSQSPRYKVTKRGQDVALRCDPISGHVSLYWYRQALGQGPEFLTYFNYEAQQDKSGLPNDRFSAERPEGSISTLTIQRTEQRDSAMYRCASSLSWREGPYEQYFGPGTRLTVT.

This clone has more than one count but fewer than ten. The same CDR3 can be traced to other DNA sequences in this sample. The rearrangement links TRBV6-5 to TRBJ1-2; a possible D gene is TRBD1 (5 bases). In germline, CDR1 is MNHEY, CDR2 SVGAGI. This CDR3 has 14 amino acids. Trimming pared 7 bases from V and 0 bases from J, leaving 12 bases between. CDR3 DNA: TGTGCCAGCACCCCGCGGGGGTCTAACTATGGCTACACCTTC. It is translated as CASTPRGSNYGYTF.

The genes are TRBV10-3 and TRBJ2-7, with D tentatively TRBD1 (6 bases). The CDR3 consists of 14 residues. The V gene lost 10 bases and the J gene lost 3 bases, with 19 bases spanning the gap. CDR1 and CDR2 (germline): ENHRY, SYGVKD. CDR3 nucleotide sequence: TGTGCCACCAAGGACAGCTCTGTAATCTACGAGCAGTACTTC. This codes for CATKDSSVIYEQYF.

This chain uses TRBV2 with TRBJ1-4, with a weak D call TRBD1 (5 bases). V shed 8 bases and J shed 12 bases, with 19 bases lying between them. The CDR3 runs to 13 residues. CDR1 is SNHLY and CDR2 is FYNNEI in the germline V gene. In DNA form, the CDR3 reads TGTGCCAGCTCATTAATCGGCCGGGGGGAACTGTTTTTT. It encodes CASSLIGRGELFF.

The chain has TRBV19 and TRBJ1-3; a weak D match, TRBD1 (5 bases). From germline, CDR1 is LNHDA and CDR2 SQIVND (reference sequence). V lost 8 bases and J 4 bases, leaving 12 bases between the germline ends. CDR3 size: 13 residues. CDR3 in DNA: TGTGCCAGTCGTGCGGAGGGGGGAAACACCATATATTTT. Protein product: CASRAEGGNTIYF.

This chain connects TRBV5-1 to TRBJ2-2; weak D call: TRBD2 (5 bases). Germline CDR1 is SGHRS and CDR2 is YFSETQ. The CDR3 consists of 15 residues. Between the trimmed V and J ends, which lost 0 bases and 5 bases, there was a span of 11 bases. The CDR3, as DNA: TGCGCCAGCAGCTTGGGGCCCGAGGGTACCGGGGAGCTGTTTTTT. Protein product: CASSLGPEGTGELFF. Full variable domain (remainder filled in from reference TRBV5-1 and TRBJ2-2): KAGVTQTPRYLIKTRGQQVTLSCSPISGHRSVSWYQQTPGQGLQFLFEYFSETQRNKGNFPGRFSGRQFSNSRSEMNVSTLELGDSALYLCASSLGPEGTGELFFGEGSRLTVL.

With regard to this clone: The sample holds other DNA sequences that translate to the same CDR3. The chain links TRBV5-6 to TRBJ1-1; D gene ambiguous. CDR1 is SGHDT and CDR2 is YYEEEE in the germline V gene. V was pared by 0 bases and J by 3 bases, with 9 bases between. CDR3 length: 14 residues. CDR3 loop: CASSLADRYTEAFF. The CDR3 nucleotides read TGTGCCAGCAGCTTGGCAGACCGCTACACTGAAGCTTTCTTT.

Note on this clone: A read error may account for a junction end that differs from germline. V and J are TRBV29-1 and TRBJ2-4; 8 nucleotides agree with TRBD2. Germline values: CDR1 SQVTM, CDR2 ANQGSEA. This CDR3 contains 12 residues. CDR3 protein: CSAWTSKHIQYF. CDR3 in DNA: TGCAGCGCATGGACTAGCAAACACATTCAGTACTTC.

V is TRBV29-1 and J is TRBJ1-4; no firm D call. Trimming cost V 5 bases and J 5 bases, with 9 bases left between them. Germline loops: CDR1 SQVTM, CDR2 ANQGSEA. The CDR3 extends over 12 amino acids. The CDR3 loop is CSVRFTNEKLFF. CDR3 DNA sequence: TGCAGCGTTCGGTTCACCAATGAAAAACTGTTTTTT. The full variable domain, in which reference TRBV29-1 and TRBJ1-4 provide the parts outside the CDR3, is SAVISQKPSRDICQRGTSLTIQCQVDSQVTMMFWYRQQPGQSLTLIATANQGSEATYESGFVIDKFPISRPNLTFSTLTVSNMSPEDSSIYLCSVRFTNEKLFFGSGTQLSVL.

With regard to this clone: Other DNA sequences within the sample encode an identical CDR3. V is TRBV9 and J is TRBJ2-1, with TRBD2 matching 8 bases. Germline V gene data show CDR1 as SGDLS and CDR2 as YYNGEE. V shed 0 bases and J 4 bases; nucleotides not matched to a gene: 3. This CDR3 is built from 15 residues. In DNA form, the CDR3 reads TGTGCCAGCAGCGTAGGTAGCGGGACGTACAATGAGCAGTTCTTC. Translating gives CASSVGSGTYNEQFF.

The V call is TRBV28, the J call TRBJ1-5, with D perhaps TRBD1 (5 bases). V lost 3 bases, J lost 6 bases, and 12 bases lay in between. CDR1 and CDR2 from the germline V gene are MDHEN and SYDVKM. This CDR3 is 14 amino acids long. CDR3 nucleotide sequence: TGTGCCAGCAGTTTCGGCAGGGTTGCTCAGCCCCAGCATTTT. It specifies CASSFGRVAQPQHF.

This clone was recorded only once. This chain links TRBV10-3 with TRBJ2-5; 7 nucleotides line up with TRBD2. V gave up 4 bases and J gave up 2 bases; unmatched junction bases: 4. Germline assignment: CDR1 ENHRY and CDR2 SYGVKD. The CDR3 loop spans 14 amino acids. In DNA form, the CDR3 reads TGTGCCATCAGTGGGGGCGGGAGACAAGAGACCCAGTACTTC. Its protein is CAISGGGRQETQYF.

The chain joins TRBV7-8 to TRBJ2-7, with a weak D call TRBD2 (5 bases). Trimming pared 2 bases from V and 2 bases from J, leaving 10 bases between. The CDR3 consists of 14 residues. Germline CDR1 and CDR2: SGHVS and FQNEAQ. CDR3 sequence (DNA): TGTGCCAGCAGCTTACCGGGGATTCCCTACGAGCAGTACTTC. It translates to CASSLPGIPYEQYF.

This sequence joins TRBV12-5 and TRBJ2-2; 8 bases fit TRBD2. CDR1 and CDR2 (germline): LGHNT, FRNRAP. The length of the CDR3 is 16 residues. V shed 2 bases and J 6 bases; nucleotides not matched to a gene: 8. The CDR3 here is CASGLRLAGIAGELFF. The CDR3 DNA is TGTGCTAGTGGTTTGCGATTAGCGGGAATAGCCGGGGAGCTGTTTTTT. Using reference TRBV12-5 and TRBJ2-2 for the parts outside the CDR3, the full variable domain is DARVTQTPRHKVTEMGQEVTMRCQPILGHNTVFWYRQTMMQGLELLAYFRNRAPLDDSGMPKDRFSAEMPDATLATLKIQPSEPRDSAVYFCASGLRLAGIAGELFFGEGSRLTVL.

This chain connects TRBV29-1 to TRBJ2-1, with 12 bases that match TRBD2. The V gene end was trimmed by 7 bases and the J gene end by 3 bases; junction bases not matched to a gene: 4. CDR1 is SQVTM, CDR2 ANQGSEA, per germline. The CDR3 runs to 14 residues. The CDR3 nucleotides read TGCAGCGCCCTGACTAGCGGGAGCTACAATGAGCAGTTCTTC. Translation: CSALTSGSYNEQFF.

The V and J genes are TRBV6-1 and TRBJ1-2; D perhaps matches TRBD1 (6 bases). CDR1 and CDR2 (germline): MNHNS, SASEGT. V was pared by 7 bases and J by 5 bases, with 17 bases between. The CDR3 covers 14 residues. CDR3 bases: TGTGCCAGCACCGAGTACGAAGGGGGATATGGCTACACCTTC. Its protein product is CASTEYEGGYGYTF.

The chain combines TRBV5-4 with TRBJ2-3, with D maybe TRBD2 (7 bases). The CDR3 has 16 amino acids. Germline V gene lookup returns CDR1 SGHNT and CDR2 YYREEE (reference sequence). With 2 bases removed from V and 5 bases from J, the gap between germline ends came to 18 bases. CDR3 nucleotides: TGTGCCAGCAGCTTCCGGGGGGCGGGAGCGGGAGATACGCAGTATTTT. Residues: CASSFRGAGAGDTQYF. The full variable domain, completed using reference TRBV5-4 and TRBJ2-3, is ETGVTQSPTHLIKTRGQQVTLRCSSQSGHNTVSWYQQALGQGPQFIFQYYREEENGRGNFPPRFSGLQFPNYSSELNVNALELDDSALYLCASSFRGAGAGDTQYFGPGTRLTVL.

The sample holds one count of this clone. This chain connects TRBV7-9 to TRBJ2-5; TRBD1 agrees at 8 bases. This CDR3 region has 16 residues. Germline-derived CDR1 and CDR2 are SEHNR and FQNEAQ (reference sequence). Trimming removed 5 bases from V and 4 bases from J; junction bases left unmatched: 12. The CDR3, as DNA: TGTGCCAGCAGCCTCAGGGGTCGGACAGGGCGAGAGACCCAGTACTTC. It codes for CASSLRGRTGRETQYF.